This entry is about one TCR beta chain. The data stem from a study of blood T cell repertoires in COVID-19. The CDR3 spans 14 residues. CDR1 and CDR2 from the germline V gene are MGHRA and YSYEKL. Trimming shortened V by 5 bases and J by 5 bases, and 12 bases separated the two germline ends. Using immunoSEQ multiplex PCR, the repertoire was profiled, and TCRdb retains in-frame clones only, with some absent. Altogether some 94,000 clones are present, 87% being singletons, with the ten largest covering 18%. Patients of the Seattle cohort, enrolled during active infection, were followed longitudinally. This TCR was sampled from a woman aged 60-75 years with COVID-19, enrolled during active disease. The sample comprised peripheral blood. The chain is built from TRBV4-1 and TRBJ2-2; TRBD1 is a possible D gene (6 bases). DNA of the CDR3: TGCGCCAGCAGCGGGGGCATAAGGACCGGGGAGCTGTTTTTT. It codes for CASSGGIRTGELFF.